This TCR beta chain was recovered during a study of shared clonotypes between healthy human individuals. Study findings and constraints: Among donors, the sharing of clonotypes was expected to be influenced by sequencing depth.

Note on this clone: The target antigen is unknown.

This CDR3 region has 16 residues. Trimming pared 0 bases from V and 7 bases from J, leaving 20 bases between. Looked up from germline, CDR1 is SGHRS and CDR2 is YFSETQ. The method was immunoSEQ multiplex PCR; TCRdb's version includes in-frame clones alone and lacks a portion of them. The repertoire holds 2 million to 3 million clones, with approximately 93% as singletons. The specimen was naive CD4+ T cells from PBMCs. The subset: CD45RA+ positively selected. This clonotype was sampled from a man between 18 and 29 years old in good health. Some clones in this sample may be carry-over from other donors' samples. V is TRBV5-1 and J is TRBJ2-7; possibly TRBD1 for D (6 bases). This CDR3 is CASSLGARGAQGEQYF. The CDR3 DNA reads TGCGCCAGCAGCTTGGGAGCCCGAGGGGCCCAGGGGGAGCAGTACTTC.